This T cell receptor (beta chain) was obtained from a study of T cell responses to AZD1222 COVID-19 vaccine. Whole-study findings and limits: Recipients of AZD1222 seropositive at baseline numbered only 6 or 7.

Only in-frame clones appear in the TCRdb table, and some are missing; sequencing was by immunoSEQ multiplex PCR. Counted here are 110,000 to 150,000 clones, about 93% occurring once; the ten biggest clones make up 9.1%. The V end lost 6 bases, the J end lost 3 bases, and 8 bases lay between the germline ends. The CDR3 runs to 12 residues. CDR1 and CDR2 from the germline V gene are MNHEY and SMNVEV (reference sequence). Notes on this clone: No antigen is known for it.

The TCR was taken from an adult in good health. This sequence joins TRBV27 and TRBJ1-1, with unresolved D. The specimen comprised peripheral blood, sampled on day 0 of AZD1222 vaccination. CDR3 residues: CASRGGYTEAFF. The CDR3 nucleotides read TGTGCCAGCAGAGGAGGTTACACTGAAGCTTTCTTT.